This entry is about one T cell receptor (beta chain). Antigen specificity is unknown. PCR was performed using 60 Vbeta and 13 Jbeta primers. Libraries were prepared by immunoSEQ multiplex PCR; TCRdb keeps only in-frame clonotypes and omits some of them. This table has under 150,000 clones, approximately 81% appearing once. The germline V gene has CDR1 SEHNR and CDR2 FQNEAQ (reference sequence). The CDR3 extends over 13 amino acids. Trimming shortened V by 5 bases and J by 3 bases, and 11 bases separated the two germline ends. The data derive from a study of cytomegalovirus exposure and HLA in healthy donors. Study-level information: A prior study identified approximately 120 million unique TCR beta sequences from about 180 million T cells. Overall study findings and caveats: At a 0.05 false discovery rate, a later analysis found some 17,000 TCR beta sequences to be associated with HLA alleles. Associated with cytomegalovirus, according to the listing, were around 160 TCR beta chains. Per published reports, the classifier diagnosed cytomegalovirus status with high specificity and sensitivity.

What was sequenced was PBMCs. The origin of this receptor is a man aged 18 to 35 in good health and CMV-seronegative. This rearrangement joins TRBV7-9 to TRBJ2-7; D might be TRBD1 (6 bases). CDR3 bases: TGTGCCAGCAGCAAAACGGACAGCTACGAGCAGTACTTC. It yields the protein CASSKTDSYEQYF. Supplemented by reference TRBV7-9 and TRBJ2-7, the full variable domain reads DTGVSQNPRHKITKRGQNVTFRCDPISEHNRLYWYRQTLGQGPEFLTYFQNEAQLEKSRLLSDRFSAERPKGSFSTLEIQRTEQGDSAMYLCASSKTDSYEQYFGPGTRLTVT.